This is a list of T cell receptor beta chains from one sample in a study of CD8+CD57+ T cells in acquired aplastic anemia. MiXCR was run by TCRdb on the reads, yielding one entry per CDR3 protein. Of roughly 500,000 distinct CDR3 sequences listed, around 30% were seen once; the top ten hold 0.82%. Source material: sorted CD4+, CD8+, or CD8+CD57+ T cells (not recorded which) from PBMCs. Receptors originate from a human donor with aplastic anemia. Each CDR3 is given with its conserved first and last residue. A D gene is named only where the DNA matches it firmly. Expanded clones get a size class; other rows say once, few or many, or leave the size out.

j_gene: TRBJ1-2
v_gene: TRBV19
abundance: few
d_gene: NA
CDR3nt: TGTGCCAGTAGGAAAGGGAATGGCTACACCTTC
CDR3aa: CASRKGNGYTF

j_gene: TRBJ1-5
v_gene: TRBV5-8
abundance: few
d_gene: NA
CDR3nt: TGTGCCAGCACCCCGAGGGGTGGCAATCAGCCCCAGCATTTT
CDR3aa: CASTPRGGNQPQHF

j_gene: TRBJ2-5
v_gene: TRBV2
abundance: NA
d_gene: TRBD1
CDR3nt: TGTGCCAGCAACCCCGGACAGGGTGGCCGAGAGACCCAGTACTTC
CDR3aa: CASNPGQGGRETQYF

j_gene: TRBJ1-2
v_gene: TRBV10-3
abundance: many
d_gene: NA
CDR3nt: TGTGCCATCAGTATGACATCTACTAACTATGGCTACACCTTC
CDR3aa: CAISMTSTNYGYTF

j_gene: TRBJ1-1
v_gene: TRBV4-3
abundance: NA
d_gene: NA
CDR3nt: TGCGCCAGCAGCCAAGTACAGAACACTGAAGCTTTCTTT
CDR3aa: CASSQVQNTEAFF

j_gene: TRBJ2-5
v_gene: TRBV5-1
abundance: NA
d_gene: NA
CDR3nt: TGCGCCAGCAGCTTGGAGGGGGAAGAGACCCAGTACTTC
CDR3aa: CASSLEGEETQYF

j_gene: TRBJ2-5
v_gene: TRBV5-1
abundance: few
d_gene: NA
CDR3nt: TGCGCCAGCAGCTTGACAGGGACGGCGAAAGGGACCCAGTACTTC
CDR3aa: CASSLTGTAKGTQYF

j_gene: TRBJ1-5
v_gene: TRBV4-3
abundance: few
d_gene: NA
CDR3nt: TGCGCCAGCAGCCAAGATGTAGGGGGTAATCAGCCCCAGCATTTT
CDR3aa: CASSQDVGGNQPQHF

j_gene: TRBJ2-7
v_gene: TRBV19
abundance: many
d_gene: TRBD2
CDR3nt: TGTGCCAGTAGTAGGCTAGCGGGGATTAGTGCCTACGAGCAGTACTTC
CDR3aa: CASSRLAGISAYEQYF

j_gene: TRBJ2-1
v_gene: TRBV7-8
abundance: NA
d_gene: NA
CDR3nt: TGTGCCAGCAGCTTAAATCCGGGTTCCCAAAAGGGTGAGCAGTTCTTC
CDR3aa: CASSLNPGSQKGEQFF

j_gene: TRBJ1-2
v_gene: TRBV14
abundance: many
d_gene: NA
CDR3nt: TGTGCCAGCAGCCTGCATTATTCGATTGGCTACACCTTC
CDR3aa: CASSLHYSIGYTF

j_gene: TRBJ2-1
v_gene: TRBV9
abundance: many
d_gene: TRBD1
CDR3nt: TGTGCCAGCAGCTTGACCGGGACAGTGTACAATGAGCAGTTCTTC
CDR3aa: CASSLTGTVYNEQFF

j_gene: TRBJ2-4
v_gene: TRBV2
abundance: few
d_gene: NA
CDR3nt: TGTGCCAGCAGTTACGACTTAGCCAAAAACATTCAGTACTTC
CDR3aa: CASSYDLAKNIQYF

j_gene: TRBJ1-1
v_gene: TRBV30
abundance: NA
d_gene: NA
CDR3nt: TGTGCCTGGAGTGTGGACATGAACACTGAAGCTTTCTTT
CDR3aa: CAWSVDMNTEAFF

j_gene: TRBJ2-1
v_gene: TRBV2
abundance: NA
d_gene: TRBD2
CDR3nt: TGTGCCAGCGCGGGACTAGGTAGCTACAATGAGCAGTTCTTC
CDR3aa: CASAGLGSYNEQFF

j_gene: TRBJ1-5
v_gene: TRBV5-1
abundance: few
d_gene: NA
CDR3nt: TGCGCCAGCAGCCGGGGGACCGGAGCTGGGCCCCAGCATTTT
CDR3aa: CASSRGTGAGPQHF

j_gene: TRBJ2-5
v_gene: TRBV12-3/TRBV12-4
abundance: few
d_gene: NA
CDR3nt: TGTGCCAGCAGTTCTGGCAGGCAAGAGACCCAGTACTTC
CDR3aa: CASSSGRQETQYF

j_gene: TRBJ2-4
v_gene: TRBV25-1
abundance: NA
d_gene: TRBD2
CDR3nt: TGTGCCAGCAGCCAAGGACTAGCTAGTGACAAAAACATTCAGTACTTC
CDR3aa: CASSQGLASDKNIQYF

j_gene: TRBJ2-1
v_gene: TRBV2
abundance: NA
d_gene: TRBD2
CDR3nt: TGTGCCAGCAGGGCCGGGACTAGCAATGAGCAGTTCTTC
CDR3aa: CASRAGTSNEQFF

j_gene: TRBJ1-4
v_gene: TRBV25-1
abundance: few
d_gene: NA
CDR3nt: TGTGCCAGCAGCCATTACCAGGGAAATGAAAAACTGTTTTTT
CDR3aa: CASSHYQGNEKLFF

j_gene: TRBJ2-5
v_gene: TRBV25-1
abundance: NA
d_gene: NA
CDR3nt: TGTGCCAGCAGACCGGGACACTTAGAGACCCAGTACTTC
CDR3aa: CASRPGHLETQYF

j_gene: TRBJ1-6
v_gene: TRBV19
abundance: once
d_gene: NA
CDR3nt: TGTGCCAGTAGTATTCGGGACGGGTCAGGTTCACCCCTCCACTTT
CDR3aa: CASSIRDGSGSPLHF

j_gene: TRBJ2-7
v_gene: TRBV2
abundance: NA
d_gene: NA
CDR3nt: TGTGCCAGCAGTTACTCGTACAGGTACGAGCAGTACTTC
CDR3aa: CASSYSYRYEQYF

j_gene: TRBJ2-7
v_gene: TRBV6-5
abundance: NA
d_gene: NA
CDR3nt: TGCGCCAGCAGTTACTCGGTAAACTCCTACGAGCAGTACTTC
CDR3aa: CASSYSVNSYEQYF

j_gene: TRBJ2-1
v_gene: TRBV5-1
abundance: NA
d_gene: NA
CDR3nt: TGCGCCAGCAGCTTGGGGTCTAGCCGCGGGTCCTACAATGAGCAGTTCTTC
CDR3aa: CASSLGSSRGSYNEQFF

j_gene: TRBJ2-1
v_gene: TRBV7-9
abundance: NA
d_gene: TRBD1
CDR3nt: TGTGCCAGCAGCTCCCCCCGGACAGGCTGGAATGAGCAGTTCTTC
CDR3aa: CASSSPRTGWNEQFF

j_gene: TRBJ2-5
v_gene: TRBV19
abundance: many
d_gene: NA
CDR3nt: TGTGCCAGTAGTATGAGAGGGGACGAAGAGACCCAGTACTTC
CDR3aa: CASSMRGDEETQYF

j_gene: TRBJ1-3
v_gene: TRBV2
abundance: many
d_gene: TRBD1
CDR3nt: TGTGCCAGCAGCCGGGACAGACTTGGAAACACCATATATTTT
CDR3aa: CASSRDRLGNTIYF

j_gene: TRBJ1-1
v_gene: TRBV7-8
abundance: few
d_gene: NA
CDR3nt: TGTGCCAGCAGCCCGATCAGGACTGAAGCTTTCTTT
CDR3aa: CASSPIRTEAFF

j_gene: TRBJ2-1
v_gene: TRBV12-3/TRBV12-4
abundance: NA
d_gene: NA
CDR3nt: TGTGCCAGCAGTTTAGTGGGGACATACAATGAGCAGTTCTTC
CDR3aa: CASSLVGTYNEQFF

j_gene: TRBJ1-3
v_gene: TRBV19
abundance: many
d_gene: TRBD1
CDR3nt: TGTGCCAGTAACCGGGACAGCAGCTCTGGAAACACCATATATTTT
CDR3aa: CASNRDSSSGNTIYF

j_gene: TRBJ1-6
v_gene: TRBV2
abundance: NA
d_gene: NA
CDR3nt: TGTGCCAGCAGTCATCCGGGATCACCCCTCCACTTT
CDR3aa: CASSHPGSPLHF

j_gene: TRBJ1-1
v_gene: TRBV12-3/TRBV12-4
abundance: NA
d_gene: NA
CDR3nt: TGTGCCAGCAGGCTAGGGATATCTGAAGCTTTCTTT
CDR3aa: CASRLGISEAFF

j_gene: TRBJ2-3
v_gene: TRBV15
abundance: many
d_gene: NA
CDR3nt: TGTGCCACCAGCAGAGATCAGGTAGAAACGCAGTATTTT
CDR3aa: CATSRDQVETQYF

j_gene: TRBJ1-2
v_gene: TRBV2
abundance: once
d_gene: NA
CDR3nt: TGTGCCAGCAGTCAGAAGAACTATGGCTACACCTTC
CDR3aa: CASSQKNYGYTF

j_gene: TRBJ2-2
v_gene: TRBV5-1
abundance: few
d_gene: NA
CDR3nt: TGCGCCAGCAGCATCGGGACCACGAACACCGGGGAGCTGTTTTTT
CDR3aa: CASSIGTTNTGELFF

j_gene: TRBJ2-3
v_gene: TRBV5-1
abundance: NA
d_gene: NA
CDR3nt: TGCGCCAGCAGCTTGATGACTGGAGGCACAGATACGCAGTATTTC
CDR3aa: CASSLMTGGTDTQYF